This T cell receptor (beta chain) was observed in a study of T-cell memory formation after mild COVID-19 (dated by TCRdb to the early 2020s). Notes on the research overall: TCR sequence clusters from the two donors were largely donor specific. Two young, previously healthy adult volunteers made up the cohort, one male and one female. T-cell clones expanding and contracting after mild COVID-19 in two donors were tracked by longitudinal TCRalpha and TCRbeta repertoire sequencing.

General conclusions and limits of the study: The second-wave clones that peaked on day 37 were not confirmed to be SARS-CoV-2 specific. Clones that contracted from day 15 to 85 showed balanced CD4/CD8 phenotypes, whereas a second wave of clones that expanded from day 15 to 37 leaned towards CD4+. Some responding clones were found in pre-infection memory, which suggests that pre-existing cross-reactive memory T cells took part in the SARS-CoV-2 response. The study covered only two mild cases, and larger cohorts including severe cases with pre-infection samples were considered necessary. Contracting CD4+ clones were found mainly in CM and EM memory subsets, while CD8+ clones were enriched in EMRA.

On this clonotype itself: Its cognate antigen has yet to be identified. Within one base of it there is no much larger clone, and no base qualities were kept.

The data were produced on an Illumina NovaSeq 6000. TCRalpha and TCRbeta cDNA libraries were built by 5'RACE with constant-segment primers, adding sample barcodes and unique molecular identifiers. RNA was extracted from every sample with Trizol reagent. Amplification of the libraries took two PCR steps, and the second step added a second sample barcode plus Illumina TruSeq adapters. Sequencing of libraries was performed on an Illumina NovaSeq with 2 x 150 bp paired-end reads. As for how the authors treated the data: The reads were demultiplexed and collapsed into UMI-guided consensus sequences using migec v1.2.7. With mixcr v2.1.11, UMI consensuses were aligned to TRA and TRB V and J templates and assembled into clonotypes. A clonotype was counted as expanded or contracted only when both edgeR and NoisET called the clonotype significant, with the noise models trained on biological replicates. For edgeR calls, the thresholds were a false discovery rate-adjusted p below 0.01 and a log2 fold-change of 1. As an exploratory analysis of dynamics, max-normalized trajectories of the 1000 most abundant clonotypes were examined with PCA combined with hierarchical clustering. The CD4 or CD8 phenotype of responding clones was assigned using the separately sequenced CD4+ and CD8+ repertoires. TCRdb reran the public reads through fastp at Q25 and MiXCR, keeping productive beta chains. When rows share a CDR3 protein, they turn into one entry using the most common DNA and genes. The V and J calls, along with clone size, are taken from TCRdb and not from the paper's own processing. The sample contains roughly 100,000 distinct CDR3 sequences, approximately 15% of them found a single time. Clones ranked in the top ten supply 28% of the sample.

Trimming takes 5 bases from V and 0 bases from J, and the germline ends sit 8 bases apart. The CDR3, from cysteine to phenylalanine, totals 13 residues. CDR3 DNA only is kept here, 39 bases in frame from base 1. Reading the germline V gene (reference sequence) gives CDR1 SEHNR and CDR2 FQNEAQ. Ficoll-Paque density gradient centrifugation was the method used to isolate PBMCs. The receptor was isolated from an adult woman who had mild COVID-19 (a few samples of this study predate the infection). The sample titles of this study are shuffled in the database, so cell type and time point are left out; the donor was told from shared clones. This chain joins TRBV7-9 to TRBJ2-7, with a weak D call of TRBD1 (5 bases match). Input material: PBMCs or a T cell subset sorted from them (not recorded which). The CDR3 loop reads CASSHRYSYEQYF. The nucleotide sequence reads as follows: TGTGCCAGCAGCCACAGGTACTCCTACGAGCAGTACTTC.